The table lists the clone carrying this T cell receptor beta chain with a count of one. Its antigen is undetermined. This CDR3 is built from 13 residues. Trimming cost V 7 bases and J 7 bases; bases outside gene matches: 5. Germline lookup yields CDR1 MNHEY and CDR2 SVGAGI. This sample was included in a study of cytomegalovirus exposure and HLA in healthy donors. Findings and limits, study-wide: According to a later analysis, donors in an Asian-associated ancestry cluster reportedly had fewer N-insertions than the roughly 640-donor mean.

This PCR relied on a set of 60 Vbeta primers and 13 Jbeta primers. Assay used: immunoSEQ multiplex PCR; TCRdb lists only in-frame clones, some missing. Among around 190,000 clones listed, roughly 80% were seen once. The clonotype was recovered from a female donor in good health and CMV-seronegative. The V call is TRBV6-5, the J call TRBJ2-1; TRBD1 aligns across 9 bases. Sequencing used PBMCs. For the CDR3, the DNA is TGTGCCAGCACCAGGACAGGGGTTAATGAGCAGTTCTTC. As protein: CASTRTGVNEQFF.